These 13 T cell receptor beta chains originate from one sample sequenced in a study of cytomegalovirus exposure and HLA in healthy donors. PCR involved 60 Vbeta and 13 Jbeta primers. Method: immunoSEQ multiplex PCR; TCRdb's copy keeps in-frame clones and lacks some. The sample records 77,000 or so clones, 78% being singletons. Sequencing was carried out using PBMCs. These receptors originate from a man between 40 and 49 years old in good health and CMV-seronegative.

This chain connects TRBV14 to TRBJ2-7; 12 positions match TRBD2. The CDR3 is 17 amino acids. V was pared by 0 bases and J by 2 bases, with 5 bases of the junction left unmatched. CDR1 SGHDN and CDR2 FVKESK come from the germline V gene. DNA for the CDR3: TGTGCCAGCAGCCAAGATCCTAGGACTAGCGGGGCCTACGAGCAGTACTTC. It specifies CASSQDPRTSGAYEQYF.

The chain links TRBV18 to TRBJ1-1, with 8 bases that match TRBD1. The V segment lost 5 bases and the J segment 0 bases; nucleotides outside the gene matches: 8. Germline loops: CDR1 KGHSH, CDR2 LQKENI. This CDR3 region has 16 residues. The CDR3 loop is CASSAQGAAMNTEAFF. Written as DNA, the CDR3 is TGTGCCAGCTCAGCCCAGGGGGCAGCCATGAACACTGAAGCTTTCTTT.

CDR3 amino acids: CASSSGLLQETQYF. DNA for the CDR3: TGTGCCAGCAGCTCGGGACTACTTCAAGAGACCCAGTACTTC. This sequence joins TRBV7-6 and TRBJ2-5; TRBD2 matches at 7 bases. With V trimmed by 4 bases and J by 2 bases, 4 bases remained unmatched. Germline loops: CDR1 SGHVS, CDR2 FNYEAQ. The CDR3 runs 14 residues.

The chain carries TRBV28 and TRBJ2-3; no definite D call. Trimming stripped 5 bases from V and 0 bases from J, with 9 bases between. This CDR3 region has 14 residues. The germline V gene encodes CDR1 MDHEN and CDR2 SYDVKM. CDR3: CASSGSGSTDTQYF. The CDR3 nucleotides read TGTGCCAGCAGTGGTTCCGGGAGCACAGATACGCAGTATTTT. Full variable domain (remainder filled in from reference TRBV28 and TRBJ2-3): DVKVTQSSRYLVKRTGEKVFLECVQDMDHENMFWYRQDPGLGLRLIYFSYDVKMKEKGDIPEGYSVSREKKERFSLILESASTNQTSMYLCASSGSGSTDTQYFGPGTRLTVL.

This chain links TRBV19 with TRBJ2-1, with D hard to call. The CDR3 sequence is 16 residues long. Trimming pared 0 bases from V and 0 bases from J, leaving 9 bases between. Germline assignment: CDR1 LNHDA and CDR2 SQIVND (reference sequence). DNA for the CDR3: TGTGCCAGTAGTATAGAATCCCTAAGCTCCTACAATGAGCAGTTCTTC. Encoded protein: CASSIESLSSYNEQFF.

V and J are TRBV19 and TRBJ2-1; maybe TRBD2 (5 bases). The germline V gene has CDR1 LNHDA and CDR2 SQIVND (reference sequence). The length of the CDR3 is 16 residues. Trimming stripped 5 bases from V and 0 bases from J, with 14 bases between. CDR3 in DNA: TGTGCCAGTAGTCCTCGGGGTTCAAGCTCCTACAATGAGCAGTTCTTC. Encoded protein: CASSPRGSSSYNEQFF.

The rearrangement uses TRBV6-1 and TRBJ2-6; D is undetermined. Germline values: CDR1 MNHNS, CDR2 SASEGT. V gave up 8 bases and J gave up 0 bases, with 11 bases separating them. This CDR3 spans 15 amino acids. In DNA, the CDR3 is TGTGCCAGCCGCCCCGCGGACTCTGGGGCCAACGTCCTGACTTTC. Its protein is CASRPADSGANVLTF.

The V and J genes are TRBV12-5 and TRBJ1-4; the D is unclear. The CDR3 extends over 16 amino acids. V dropped 1 base and J dropped 4 bases, with 13 bases sitting between them. CDR1 is LGHNT and CDR2 is FRNRAP in the germline V gene. CDR3 nucleotide sequence: TGTGCTAGTGGTTTGGAGTCCGGGAGGGTTAATGAAAAACTGTTTTTT. Protein product: CASGLESGRVNEKLFF.

The chain links TRBV28 to TRBJ2-1; 14 nucleotides line up with TRBD2. Per the germline V gene, CDR1 is MDHEN and CDR2 is SYDVKM. With V trimmed by 8 bases and J by 7 bases, 13 bases remained unmatched. This CDR3 has 17 residues. The CDR3: CASGGGTSGSRLNEQFF. The CDR3 DNA follows: TGTGCCAGCGGGGGGGGGACTAGCGGGAGTAGATTGAATGAGCAGTTCTTC.

J is TRBJ2-3 and V is TRBV5-1, with 16 bases that match TRBD2. The germline V gene has CDR1 SGHRS and CDR2 YFSETQ. The ends lost 2 bases at V and 1 base at J; junction bases unmatched: 1. The CDR3 consists of 17 residues. CDR3 loop: CASSLGTSGRGTDTQYF. The CDR3 nucleotides read TGCGCCAGCAGCTTAGGGACTAGCGGGAGGGGCACAGATACGCAGTATTTT.

CDR3 sequence reads: CASSTSGSRSYNEQFF. CDR3 nucleotide sequence: TGTGCCAGCAGTACTAGCGGGAGCCGCTCCTACAATGAGCAGTTCTTC. The J gene is TRBJ2-1, the V gene TRBV25-1, with 11 nucleotides matching TRBD2. The CDR3 is 16 residues long. Germline trimming cut 5 bases from V and 0 bases from J; bases unmatched to any gene: 3. The germline CDR1 and CDR2 sequences are MGHDK and SYGVNS.

Details on this clone: The sample carries other DNA sequences with the same CDR3. The gene calls are TRBV11-3 and TRBJ1-1; TRBD1 matches 8 bases. The germline V gene encodes CDR1 SGHNT and CDR2 YENEEA. The junction had 8 bases not matched to a gene; V was cut back by 4 bases and J by 4 bases. The CDR3 has 15 amino acids. The CDR3 DNA reads TGTGCCAGCAGCTCGGATCCAGGACAGGGCACTGAAGCTTTCTTT. Protein sequence: CASSSDPGQGTEAFF.

This clone was counted between two and nine times. The rearrangement uses TRBV7-9 and TRBJ1-6, with TRBD1 matching 7 bases. This CDR3 has 15 amino acids. Germline-derived CDR1 and CDR2 are SEHNR and FQNEAQ (reference sequence). V was clipped by 4 bases and J by 7 bases; unmatched bases: 7. CDR3 nucleotides: TGTGCCAGCAGCTGGGGGGACAGCGGCAATTCACCCCTCCACTTT. Protein product: CASSWGDSGNSPLHF.